The clone carrying this T cell receptor beta chain was seen more than once but under ten times. Authors' methods: By means of reference gene primer amplification, nucleated cell counts were estimated. The table came from immunoSEQ multiplex PCR; TCRdb's copy has only in-frame clones and leaves some out. V, J and clone size were drawn from that table, and D and trimming were deduced from the DNA. There are about 88,000 clones in the sample; more than 70% occur only once, and 20% to 30% lies in the top ten. The data are from a study of blood T cell repertoires in COVID-19. In the study overall: Italy, Spain and the United States were the sources of the convalescent and acute COVID-19 samples. Sources were T cells, B-cell-depleted T cells, or PBMCs; the material itself was cDNA or gDNA.

Per germline, CDR1 SGHAT and CDR2 FQNNGV. The CDR3 loop spans 16 amino acids. Trimming at V came to 5 bases and at J to 3 bases, leaving 10 bases not matched to a gene. The source material was peripheral blood. J is TRBJ2-5 and V is TRBV11-2; TRBD2 agrees at 9 bases. This clonotype was obtained from a human donor in a cohort sampled during active COVID-19. Written as DNA, the CDR3 is TGTGCCAGCAGCCCAGTCCCTAGCGGGGACAAAGAGACCCAGTACTTC. This gives the protein CASSPVPSGDKETQYF. The entire variable domain, with the rest obtained from reference TRBV11-2 and TRBJ2-5, is as follows: EAGVAQSPRYKIIEKRQSVAFWCNPISGHATLYWYQQILGQGPKLLIQFQNNGVVDDSQLPKDRFSAERLKGVDSTLKIQPAKLEDSAVYLCASSPVPSGDKETQYFGPGTRLLVL.